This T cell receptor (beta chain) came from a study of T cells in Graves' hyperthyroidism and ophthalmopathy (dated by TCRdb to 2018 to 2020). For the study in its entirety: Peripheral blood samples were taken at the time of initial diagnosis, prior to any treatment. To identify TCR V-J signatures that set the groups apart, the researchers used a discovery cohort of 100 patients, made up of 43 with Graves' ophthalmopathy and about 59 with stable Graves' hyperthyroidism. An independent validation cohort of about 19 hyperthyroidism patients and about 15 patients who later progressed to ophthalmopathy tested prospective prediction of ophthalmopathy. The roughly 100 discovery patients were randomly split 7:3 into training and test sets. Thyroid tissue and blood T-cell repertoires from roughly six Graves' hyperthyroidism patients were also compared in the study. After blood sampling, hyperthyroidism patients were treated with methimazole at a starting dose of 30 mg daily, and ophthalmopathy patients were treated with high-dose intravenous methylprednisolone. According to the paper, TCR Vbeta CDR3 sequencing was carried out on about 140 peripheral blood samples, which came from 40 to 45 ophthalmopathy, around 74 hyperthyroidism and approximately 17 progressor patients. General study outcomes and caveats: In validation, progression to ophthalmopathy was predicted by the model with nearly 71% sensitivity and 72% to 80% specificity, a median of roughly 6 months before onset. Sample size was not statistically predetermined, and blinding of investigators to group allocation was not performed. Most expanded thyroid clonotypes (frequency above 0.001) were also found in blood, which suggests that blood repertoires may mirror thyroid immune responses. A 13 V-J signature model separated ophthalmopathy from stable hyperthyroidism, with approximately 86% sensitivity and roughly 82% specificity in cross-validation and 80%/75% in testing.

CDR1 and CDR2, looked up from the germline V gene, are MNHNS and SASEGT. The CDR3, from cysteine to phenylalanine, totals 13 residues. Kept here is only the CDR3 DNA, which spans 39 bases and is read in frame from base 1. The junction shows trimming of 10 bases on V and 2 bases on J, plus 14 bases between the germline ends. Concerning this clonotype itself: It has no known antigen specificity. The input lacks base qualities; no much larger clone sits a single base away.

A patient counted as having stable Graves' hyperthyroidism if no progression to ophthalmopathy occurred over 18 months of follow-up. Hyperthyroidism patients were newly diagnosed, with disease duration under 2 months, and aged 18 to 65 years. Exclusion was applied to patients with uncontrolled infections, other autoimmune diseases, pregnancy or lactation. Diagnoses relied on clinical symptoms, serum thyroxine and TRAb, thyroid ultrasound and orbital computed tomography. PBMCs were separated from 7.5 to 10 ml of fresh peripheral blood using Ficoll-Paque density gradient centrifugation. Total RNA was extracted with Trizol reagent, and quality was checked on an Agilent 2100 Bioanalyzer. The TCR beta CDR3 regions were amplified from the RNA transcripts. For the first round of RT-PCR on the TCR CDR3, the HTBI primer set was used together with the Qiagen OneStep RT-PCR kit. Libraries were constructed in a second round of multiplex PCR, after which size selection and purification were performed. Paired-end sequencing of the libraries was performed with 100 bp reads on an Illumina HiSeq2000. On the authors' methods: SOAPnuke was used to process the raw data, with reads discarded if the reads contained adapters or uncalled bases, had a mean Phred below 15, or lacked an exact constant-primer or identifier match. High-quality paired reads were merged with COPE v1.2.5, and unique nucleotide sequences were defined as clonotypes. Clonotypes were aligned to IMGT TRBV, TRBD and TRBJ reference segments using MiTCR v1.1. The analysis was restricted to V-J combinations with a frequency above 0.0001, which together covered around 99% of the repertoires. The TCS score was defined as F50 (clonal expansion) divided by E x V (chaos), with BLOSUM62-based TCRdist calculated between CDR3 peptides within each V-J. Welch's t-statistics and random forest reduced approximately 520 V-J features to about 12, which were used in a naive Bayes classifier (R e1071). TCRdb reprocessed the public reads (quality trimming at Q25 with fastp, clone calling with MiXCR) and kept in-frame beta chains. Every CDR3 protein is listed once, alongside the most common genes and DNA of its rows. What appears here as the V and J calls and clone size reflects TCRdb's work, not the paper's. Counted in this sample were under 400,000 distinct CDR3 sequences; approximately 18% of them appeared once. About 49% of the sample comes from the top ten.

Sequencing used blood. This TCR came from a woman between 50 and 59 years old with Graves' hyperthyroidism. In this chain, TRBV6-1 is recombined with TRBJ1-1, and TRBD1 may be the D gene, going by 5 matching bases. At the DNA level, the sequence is TGTGCCACAAGACTTGACAGTAACACTGAAGCTTTCTTT. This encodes CATRLDSNTEAFF.